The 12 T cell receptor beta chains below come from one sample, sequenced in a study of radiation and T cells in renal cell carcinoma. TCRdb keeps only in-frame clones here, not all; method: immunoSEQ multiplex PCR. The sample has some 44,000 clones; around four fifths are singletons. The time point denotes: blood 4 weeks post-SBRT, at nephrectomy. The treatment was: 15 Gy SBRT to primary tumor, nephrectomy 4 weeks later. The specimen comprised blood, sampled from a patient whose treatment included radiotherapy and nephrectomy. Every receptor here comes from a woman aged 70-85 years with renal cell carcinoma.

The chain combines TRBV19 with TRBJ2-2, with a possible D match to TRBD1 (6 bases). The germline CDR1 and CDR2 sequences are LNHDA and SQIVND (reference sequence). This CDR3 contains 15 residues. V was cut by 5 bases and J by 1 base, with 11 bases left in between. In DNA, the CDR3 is TGTGCCAGTAGTCCTGCGACAGGGAACACCGGGGAGCTGTTTTTT. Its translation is CASSPATGNTGELFF.

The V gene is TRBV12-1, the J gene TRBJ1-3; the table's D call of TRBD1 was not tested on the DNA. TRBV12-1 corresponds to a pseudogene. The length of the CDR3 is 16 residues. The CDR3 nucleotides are TGTGCCAGCAGCTTTGGAGGGGGCAAGTCTGGAAACACCATATATTTT. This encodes CASSFGGGKSGNTIYF.

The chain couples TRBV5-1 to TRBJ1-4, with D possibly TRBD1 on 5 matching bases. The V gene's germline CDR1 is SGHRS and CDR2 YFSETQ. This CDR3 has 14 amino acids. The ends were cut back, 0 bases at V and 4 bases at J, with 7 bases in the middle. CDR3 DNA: TGCGCCAGCAGCTTGGGGCAGGGTAATGAAAAACTGTTTTTT. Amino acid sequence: CASSLGQGNEKLFF.

CDR3: CSVEQTGGTDTQYF. The CDR3 DNA reads TGCAGCGTTGAACAGACAGGGGGTACAGATACGCAGTATTTT. The J gene is TRBJ2-3, the V gene TRBV29-1; 9 positions match TRBD1. The CDR3 is 14 amino acids. V lost 2 bases to trimming and J lost 3 bases; unmatched junction nucleotides: 3. CDR1 is SQVTM, CDR2 ANQGSEA, per germline.

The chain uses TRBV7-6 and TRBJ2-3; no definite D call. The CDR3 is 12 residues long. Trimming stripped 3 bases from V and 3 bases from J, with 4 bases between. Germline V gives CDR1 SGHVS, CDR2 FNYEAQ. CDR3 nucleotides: TGTGCCAGCAGCTTTAGGACAGATACGCAGTATTTT. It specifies CASSFRTDTQYF.

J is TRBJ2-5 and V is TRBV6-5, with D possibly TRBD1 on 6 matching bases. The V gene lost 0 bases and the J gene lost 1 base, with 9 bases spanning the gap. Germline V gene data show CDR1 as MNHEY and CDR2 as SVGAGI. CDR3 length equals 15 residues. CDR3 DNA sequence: TGTGCCAGCAGTTACTCGAACAGGGCCCAAGAGACCCAGTACTTC. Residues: CASSYSNRAQETQYF.

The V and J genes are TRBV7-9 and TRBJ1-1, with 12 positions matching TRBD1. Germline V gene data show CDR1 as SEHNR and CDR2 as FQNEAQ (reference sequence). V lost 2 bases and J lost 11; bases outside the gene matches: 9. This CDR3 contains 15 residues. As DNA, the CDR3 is TGTGCCAGCAGCTTATTTGGGGACAGGGGGCTAGAGGCTTTCTTT. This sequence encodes CASSLFGDRGLEAFF.

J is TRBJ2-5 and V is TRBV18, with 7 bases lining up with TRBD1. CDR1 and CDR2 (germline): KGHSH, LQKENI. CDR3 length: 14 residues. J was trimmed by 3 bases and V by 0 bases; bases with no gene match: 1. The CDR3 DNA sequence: TGTGCCAGCTCACCACCGGGACAGAAAGAGACCCAGTACTTC. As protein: CASSPPGQKETQYF.

The CDR3 sequence is CASSPEAGSYNEQFF. The CDR3 region has the DNA TGTGCCAGCAGCCCAGAAGCGGGAAGTTACAATGAGCAGTTCTTC. V and J are TRBV7-6 and TRBJ2-1, with 7 bases that match TRBD2. After removal of 5 bases from V and 4 bases from J, the junction contained 8 bases not matched to a gene. This CDR3 is 15 amino acids long. Germline CDR1 is SGHVS and CDR2 is FNYEAQ.

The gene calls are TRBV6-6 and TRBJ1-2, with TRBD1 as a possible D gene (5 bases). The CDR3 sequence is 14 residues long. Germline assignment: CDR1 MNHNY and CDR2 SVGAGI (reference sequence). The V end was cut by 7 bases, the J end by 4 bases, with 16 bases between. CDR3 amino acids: CASTVGKGFYGYTF. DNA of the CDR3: TGTGCCAGCACCGTAGGAAAGGGGTTCTATGGCTACACCTTC.

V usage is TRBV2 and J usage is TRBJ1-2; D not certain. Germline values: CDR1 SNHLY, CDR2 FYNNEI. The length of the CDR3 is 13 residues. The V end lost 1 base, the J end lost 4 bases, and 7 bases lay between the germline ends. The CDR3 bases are TGTGCCAGCAGTGAAGAAGGGATCTATGGCTACACCTTC. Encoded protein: CASSEEGIYGYTF.

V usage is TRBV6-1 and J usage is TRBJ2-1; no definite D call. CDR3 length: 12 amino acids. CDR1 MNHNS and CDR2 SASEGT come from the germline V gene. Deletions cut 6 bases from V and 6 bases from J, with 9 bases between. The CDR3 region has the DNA TGTGCCAGCAGGGTGATCGTCAATGAGCAGTTCTTC. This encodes CASRVIVNEQFF.